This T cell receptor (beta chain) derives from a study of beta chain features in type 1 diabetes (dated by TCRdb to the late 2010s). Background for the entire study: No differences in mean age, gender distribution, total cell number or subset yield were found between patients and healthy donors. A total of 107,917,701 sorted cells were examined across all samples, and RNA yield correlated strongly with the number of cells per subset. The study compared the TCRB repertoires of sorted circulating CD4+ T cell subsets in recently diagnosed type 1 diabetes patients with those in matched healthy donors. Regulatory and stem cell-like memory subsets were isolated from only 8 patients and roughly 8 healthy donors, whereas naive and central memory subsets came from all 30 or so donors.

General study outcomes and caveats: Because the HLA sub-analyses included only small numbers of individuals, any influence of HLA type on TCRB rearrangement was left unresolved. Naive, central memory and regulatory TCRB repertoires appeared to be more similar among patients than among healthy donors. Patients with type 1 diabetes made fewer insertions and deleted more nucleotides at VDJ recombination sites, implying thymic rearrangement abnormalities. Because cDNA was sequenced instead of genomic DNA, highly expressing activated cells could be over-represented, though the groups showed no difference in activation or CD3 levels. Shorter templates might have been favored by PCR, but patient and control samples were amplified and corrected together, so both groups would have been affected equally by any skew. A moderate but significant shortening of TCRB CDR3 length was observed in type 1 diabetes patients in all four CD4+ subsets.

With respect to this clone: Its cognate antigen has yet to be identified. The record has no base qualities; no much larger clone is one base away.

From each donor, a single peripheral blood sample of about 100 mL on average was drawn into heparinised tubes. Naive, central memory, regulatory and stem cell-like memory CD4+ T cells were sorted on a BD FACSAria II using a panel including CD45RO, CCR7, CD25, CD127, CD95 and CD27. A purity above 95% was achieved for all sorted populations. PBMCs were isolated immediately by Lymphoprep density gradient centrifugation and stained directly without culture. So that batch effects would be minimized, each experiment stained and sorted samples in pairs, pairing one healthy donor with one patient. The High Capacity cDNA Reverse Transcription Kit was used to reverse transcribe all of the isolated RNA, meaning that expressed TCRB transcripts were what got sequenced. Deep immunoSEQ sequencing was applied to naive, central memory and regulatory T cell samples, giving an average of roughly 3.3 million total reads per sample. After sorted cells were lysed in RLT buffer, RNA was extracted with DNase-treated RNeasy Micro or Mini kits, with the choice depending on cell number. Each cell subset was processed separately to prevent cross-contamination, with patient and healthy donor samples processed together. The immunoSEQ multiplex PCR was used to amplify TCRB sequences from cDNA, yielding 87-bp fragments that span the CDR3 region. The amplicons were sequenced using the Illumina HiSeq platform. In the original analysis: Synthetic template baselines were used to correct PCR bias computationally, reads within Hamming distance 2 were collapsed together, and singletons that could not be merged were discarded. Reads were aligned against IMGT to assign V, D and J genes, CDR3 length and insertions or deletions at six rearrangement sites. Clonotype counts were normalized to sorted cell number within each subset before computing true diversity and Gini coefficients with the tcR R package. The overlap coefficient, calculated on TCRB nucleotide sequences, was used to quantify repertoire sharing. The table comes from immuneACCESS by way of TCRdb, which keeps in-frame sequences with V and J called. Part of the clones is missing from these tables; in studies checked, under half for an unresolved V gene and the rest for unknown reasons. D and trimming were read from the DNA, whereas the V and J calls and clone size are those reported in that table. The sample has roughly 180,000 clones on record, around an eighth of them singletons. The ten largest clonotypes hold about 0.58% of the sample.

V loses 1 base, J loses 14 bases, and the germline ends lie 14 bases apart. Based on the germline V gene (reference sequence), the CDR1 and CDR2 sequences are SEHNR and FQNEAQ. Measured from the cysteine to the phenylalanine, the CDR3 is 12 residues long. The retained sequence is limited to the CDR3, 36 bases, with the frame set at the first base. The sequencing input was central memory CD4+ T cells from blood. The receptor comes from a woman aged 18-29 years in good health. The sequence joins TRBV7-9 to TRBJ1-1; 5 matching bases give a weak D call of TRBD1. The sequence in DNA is TGTGCCAGCAGCTTAGTGGGGCGATTGTTATTCTTT. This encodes CASSLVGRLLFF.